This TCR beta chain was recovered during a study of tissue T cells after allogeneic stem cell transplantation. General study findings and limits: Blood and spleen captured only part of the tissue TCR repertoire.

The repertoire was sequenced with immunoSEQ multiplex PCR; TCRdb's copy has only in-frame clones and lacks some. The repertoire consists of some 48,000 clones, with approximately 73% occurring once and the leading ten covering under 0.9%. Concerning this clone itself: Its antigen is not known. Genes and germline come from the mouse. Read sequence stops 1 residue before the CDR3 end, and the germline J gene provides the missing end. This sample also contains other DNA sequences that code for the same CDR3.

CDR1 and CDR2 from the germline V gene are NNHNN and SYGAGS (reference sequence). Between the trimmed V and J ends, which lost 3 bases and 0 bases, there was a span of 6 bases. The CDR3 has 14 amino acids. The receptor was isolated from a pool of C57BL/6 mice in good health. This sequence joins TRBV13-2 and TRBJ2-2; no firm D call. The sequencing sample was made of sorted cells pooled from one or two spleens. CDR3 protein: CASGGQANTGQLYF. The CDR3 bases that were read are TGTGCCAGCGGTGGACAAGCAAACACCGGGCAGCTCTAC.